This TCR beta chain derives from a study of blood T cell repertoires in COVID-19. Background on the study: Spain, Italy and the United States supplied samples that represented acute and convalescent COVID-19. T cells, B-cell-depleted T cells, or PBMCs supplied cDNA or gDNA.

Produced via immunoSEQ multiplex PCR; TCRdb's table is partial and in-frame only. The profile shows 98,000 or so clones, under 90% of them singletons. Enrollment of patients from Seattle took place during active infection, with longitudinal follow-up. The V gene's germline CDR1 is SGHRS and CDR2 YFSETQ. CDR3 length: 15 amino acids. Trimming stripped 0 bases from V and 3 bases from J, with 13 bases between. The receptor's source is a man aged 55 to 70 with COVID-19, enrolled during active disease. This chain joins TRBV5-1 and TRBJ2-7; perhaps TRBD2 as D (5 bases). What was sequenced was peripheral blood. CDR3 sequence (DNA): TGCGCCAGCAGCTTGGAAGGAAGCGGTTACTACGAGCAGTACTTC. It translates to CASSLEGSGYYEQYF.